This entry lists 2 T cell receptor beta chains sequenced from one sample in a study of Graves' ophthalmopathy and Graves' hyperthyroidism. As the template, RNA transcripts were used to amplify TCR beta CDR3 regions. Second-round multiplex PCR followed a first-round RT-PCR using HTBI primers. TCRdb re-analysed the multiplex PCR reads in MiXCR, keeping a single row per CDR3 protein. The repertoire holds under 800,000 distinct CDR3 sequences, with approximately 22% as singletons. Sequences were obtained from peripheral blood. The receptors derive from a woman aged 18-29 years with stable Graves' hyperthyroidism. Some clones in this sample may be carry-over from other donors' samples.

At least ten counts were recorded for this clonotype. The rearrangement joins TRBV7-2 to TRBJ2-7; D is perhaps TRBD2 (6 bases). Per the germline V gene, CDR1 is SGHTA and CDR2 is FQGNSA. The CDR3 totals 17 residues. V was cut by 0 bases and J by 4 bases, with 19 bases left in between. The CDR3 bases are TGTGCCAGCAGCTTAGCGCGGGATGGGACGGTGGGGTACGAGCAGTACTTC. Amino acid sequence: CASSLARDGTVGYEQYF.

This clonotype has only a few counts. This rearrangement joins TRBV30 to TRBJ2-5; D may be TRBD1 (5 bases). The V end lost 4 bases, the J end lost 0 bases, and 9 bases lay between the germline ends. The CDR3 has 13 residues. Germline lookup yields CDR1 GTSNPN and CDR2 SVGIG (reference sequence). The CDR3: CAWTGRDQETQYF. The CDR3 DNA reads TGTGCCTGGACCGGCAGGGACCAAGAGACCCAGTACTTC.